The entry that follows covers one TCR beta chain sequence. Antigen unknown. The data stem from a study of a mutant IDH1 vaccine in newly diagnosed glioma. The wider study: Eight vaccinations went to patients in weeks 1, 3, 5, 7, 11, 15, 19, 23. Most patients had received both radiotherapy and temozolomide, the prior options being radiotherapy, temozolomide, or both.

Time point here: week 5, during vaccination. The investigators gave 300 ug of mutant IDH1 20-mer peptide in each vaccine dose, together with topical imiquimod. This CDR3 contains 16 residues. Per the germline V gene, CDR1 is SGHRS and CDR2 is YFSETQ. Trimming took 0 bases from V and 0 from J, leaving 10 bases between them. Sequencing used immunoSEQ multiplex PCR; TCRdb keeps in-frame clones, though not all of them. Of approximately 51,000 clones listed, roughly 73% were seen once; the top ten hold about 2%. Study-level findings and limits: Evidence of vaccine-induced immune responses was documented in 80% to 95% of patients.

The TCR was taken from a woman aged 40-49 years with glioma. Source: PBMCs, taken from a glioma patient whose treatment included an IDH1 peptide vaccine. V gene TRBV5-1 combines with J gene TRBJ1-3, with D maybe TRBD1 (6 bases). CDR3 sequence reads: CASSLGQAYSGNTIYF. CDR3 coding DNA: TGCGCCAGCAGCTTGGGACAGGCCTACTCTGGAAACACCATATATTTT.